This entry lists 21 T cell receptor beta chains sequenced from one sample in a study of regulatory and conventional T cells in RAG deficiency. Conventional CD4+ T cells were sorted from blood as CD25-low CD127-high cells. The table came from immunoSEQ multiplex PCR; TCRdb's copy has only in-frame clones and leaves some out. The table lists more than 40,000 clones, 75% to 90% of them singletons. The same sample was also used in a study of regulatory T cells. As reported in that work: Amplification used 52 TRBV primers and 13 TRBJ primers.

Sequenced sample: CD4+ effector T cells sorted from blood. The source is a human donor in good health.

The chain is built from TRBV29-1 and TRBJ1-4; no definite D call. The germline V gene encodes CDR1 SQVTM and CDR2 ANQGSEA. CDR3 length: 12 residues. Trimming cost V 4 bases and J 4 bases, with 7 bases left between them. The CDR3 DNA reads as TGCAGCGTTGCCAGCCTTAATGAAAAACTGTTTTTT. Translated, it gives CSVASLNEKLFF.

Only one count was recorded for this clone. This rearrangement joins TRBV7-9 to TRBJ1-1; D ambiguous. The CDR3 has 14 amino acids. V gave up 1 base and J gave up 0 bases, with 6 bases separating them. The germline V gene has CDR1 SEHNR and CDR2 FQNEAQ (reference sequence). CDR3 sequence reads: CASSLETMNTEAFF. The CDR3 nucleotides read TGTGCCAGCAGCTTAGAGACAATGAACACTGAAGCTTTCTTT.

The J gene is TRBJ1-4, the V gene TRBV13, with no clear D. V gave up 3 bases and J gave up 8 bases, with 13 bases separating them. Germline-derived CDR1 and CDR2 are PRHDT and FYEKMQ (reference sequence). CDR3 size: 14 residues. The CDR3, as DNA: TGTGCCAGCAGCTTTCTGGGAAAGGAAGAAAAACTGTTTTTT. As protein: CASSFLGKEEKLFF.

The rearrangement joins TRBV5-8 to TRBJ2-5, with a tentative D call TRBD1 (7 bases). The ends were cut back, 5 bases at V and 5 bases at J, with 16 bases in the middle. The CDR3 consists of 14 residues. Germline assignment: CDR1 SGHTS and CDR2 YDEGEE. The CDR3 is CASRTGDRGETQYF. For the CDR3, the DNA is TGTGCCAGCAGAACAGGGGACCGGGGGGAGACCCAGTACTTC.

The V gene is TRBV5-1, the J gene TRBJ2-6; possible D gene TRBD2, 5 bases. V lost 0 bases, J lost 0 bases, and 10 bases lay in between. This CDR3 has 17 amino acids. From germline, CDR1 is SGHRS and CDR2 YFSETQ. The CDR3 region has the DNA TGCGCCAGCAGCTTGGGGACTGGAGTCTCTGGGGCCAACGTCCTGACTTTC. It specifies CASSLGTGVSGANVLTF.

The chain carries TRBV28 and TRBJ1-6; 9 bases match TRBD1. Trimming took 2 bases from V and 10 from J; bases not matched to a gene: 6. The CDR3 runs to 15 residues. Germline assignment: CDR1 MDHEN and CDR2 SYDVKM. The CDR3 sequence is CASSLRTGGNSPLHF. The CDR3 DNA is TGTGCCAGCAGTTTACGTACAGGGGGCAACTCACCCCTCCACTTT.

The chain uses TRBV5-1 and TRBJ2-2, with D unresolved. V was cut by 0 bases and J by 5 bases, with 14 bases left in between. Germline-derived CDR1 and CDR2 are SGHRS and YFSETQ. The CDR3 has 16 residues. CDR3 sequence (DNA): TGCGCCAGCAGCTTGGACGGGTCTCGTGGAACCGGGGAGCTGTTTTTT. Protein: CASSLDGSRGTGELFF.

The rearrangement links TRBV10-3 to TRBJ1-1; the D is unclear. CDR3 length equals 13 residues. CDR1 is ENHRY, CDR2 SYGVKD, per germline. The V end was cut by 6 bases, the J end by 0 bases, with 8 bases between. This CDR3 is CAIRPGVNTEAFF. The CDR3 bases are TGTGCCATCAGGCCCGGAGTGAACACTGAAGCTTTCTTT.

This chain joins TRBV6-8 and TRBJ1-5; tentatively, D is TRBD1 (5 bases). The CDR3 is 14 residues long. The germline V gene has CDR1 MNHGY and CDR2 SAAAGT. Trimming shortened V by 6 bases and J by 3 bases, and 12 bases separated the two germline ends. The chain's CDR3 is CASRADRFNQPQHF. In DNA form, the CDR3 reads TGTGCCAGCAGGGCAGACAGATTCAATCAGCCCCAGCATTTT.

This rearrangement joins TRBV2 to TRBJ1-5; 8 bases match TRBD1. V shed 1 base, J shed 4 bases, and the junction held 3 bases outside the gene matches. The CDR3 covers 15 residues. Germline CDR1 SNHLY, CDR2 FYNNEI. This CDR3 is CASSEGGQANQPQHF. The CDR3 DNA is TGTGCCAGCAGTGAAGGGGGACAGGCAAATCAGCCCCAGCATTTT.

The V and J genes are TRBV19 and TRBJ2-5; D is undetermined. V lost 9 bases, J lost 2 bases, and 13 bases lay in between. This CDR3 has 13 amino acids. Looked up from germline, CDR1 is LNHDA and CDR2 is SQIVND (reference sequence). CDR3 sequence (DNA): TGTGCCAGCGGACCTCCCCAGCAAGAGACCCAGTACTTC. Translation gives CASGPPQQETQYF.

The gene calls are TRBV28 and TRBJ1-2; D uncertain. V dropped 3 bases and J dropped 8 bases, with 19 bases sitting between them. The germline V gene has CDR1 MDHEN and CDR2 SYDVKM. CDR3 length: 15 amino acids. The CDR3 nucleotides read TGTGCCAGCAGTTTCCCGGTGTCGGCCTCTCGGGGCTACACCTTC. It translates to CASSFPVSASRGYTF.

The rearrangement links TRBV11-1 to TRBJ1-1, with a tentative D call TRBD1 (5 bases). With 5 bases removed from V and 6 bases from J, the gap between germline ends came to 25 bases. The CDR3 is 17 amino acids. CDR1 and CDR2 (germline): SGHAT, FQDESV (reference sequence). The CDR3 coding sequence is TGTGCCAGCAGCCCCCCTGACAGAGCTTTGATTCCAGCTGAAGCTTTCTTT. Encoded protein: CASSPPDRALIPAEAFF.

The chain carries TRBV5-4 and TRBJ2-1; TRBD2 aligns across 11 bases. CDR3 length: 17 residues. With 6 bases clipped from V and 10 bases from J, the junction kept 18 bases outside the gene matches. From germline, CDR1 is SGHNT and CDR2 YYREEE (reference sequence). CDR3 nucleotides: TGTGCCAGCACCTCCGGAGTACTAGCGGGAGTTCTTAGCGAGCAGTTCTTC. Translated: CASTSGVLAGVLSEQFF.

The rearrangement uses TRBV27 and TRBJ2-1; D is uncertain. The CDR3 spans 12 residues. Trimming shortened V by 4 bases and J by 10 bases, and 11 bases separated the two germline ends. CDR1 is MNHEY and CDR2 is SMNVEV in the germline V gene (reference sequence). DNA of the CDR3: TGTGCCAGCAGTTCACACTTGAACGAGCAGTTCTTC. Amino acid sequence: CASSSHLNEQFF.

The chain combines TRBV15 with TRBJ1-6; TRBD1 aligns across 7 bases. The CDR3 is 16 amino acids. CDR1 LNHNV and CDR2 YYDKDF come from the germline V gene (reference sequence). Unmatched junction bases numbered 0, after V lost 1 base and J lost 0 bases. CDR3 nucleotide sequence: TGTGCCACCAGCAGAGGACAGGGCTCCTATAATTCACCCCTCCACTTT. Translated, it gives CATSRGQGSYNSPLHF.

The rearrangement joins TRBV10-3 to TRBJ2-1; either TRBD1 or TRBD2 may fit D (5 bases each). V was trimmed by 0 bases and J by 10 bases, leaving 10 bases between them. This CDR3 comprises 13 residues. Germline V gene lookup returns CDR1 ENHRY and CDR2 SYGVKD. The CDR3 spells CAISESGVREQFF. Here the CDR3 DNA reads TGTGCCATCAGTGAGTCGGGGGTAAGGGAGCAGTTCTTC.

The chain employs TRBV29-1 and TRBJ1-1; weak D call: TRBD1 (6 bases). V lost 4 bases to trimming and J lost 8 bases, with 14 bases between them. This CDR3 has 12 residues. The germline CDR1 and CDR2 sequences are SQVTM and ANQGSEA. CDR3 coding DNA: TGCAGCGTTGGGAGGGGCGGGGGCGAAGCTTTCTTT. Protein product: CSVGRGGGEAFF.

The V gene is TRBV19, the J gene TRBJ1-3; TRBD1 matches at 7 bases. Germline-derived CDR1 and CDR2 are LNHDA and SQIVND (reference sequence). CDR3 size: 15 residues. V dropped 7 bases and J dropped 4; count of bases not matched to a gene: 10. The CDR3 is CASTKGDRGGNTIYF. The CDR3, as DNA: TGTGCCAGTACCAAGGGGGACAGAGGGGGAAACACCATATATTTT.

The genes are TRBV6-6 and TRBJ2-3; 7 bases match TRBD1. From germline, CDR1 is MNHNY and CDR2 SVGAGI (reference sequence). J was trimmed by 2 bases and V by 6 bases; bases with no gene match: 11. CDR3 length: 16 residues. CDR3 DNA: TGTGCCAGCAGCGATCCGGGCAGGGGGTTCACAGATACGCAGTATTTT. Amino acids: CASSDPGRGFTDTQYF.

The chain combines TRBV7-9 with TRBJ2-3, with TRBD2 matching over 14 bases. In germline, CDR1 is SEHNR, CDR2 FQNEAQ (reference sequence). The CDR3 has 15 residues. V lost 6 bases, J lost 5 bases, and 4 bases stayed unmatched. CDR3 residues: CASRRGLAGEDTQYF. The CDR3 coding sequence is TGTGCCAGCAGAAGGGGACTAGCGGGAGAAGATACGCAGTATTTT.